The TCR beta chain under discussion was sequenced for a study of molecular identifiers for immune sequencing clone quantification. Study in general: In replicates, RNA from about 21,000 or 97,000 naive CD8 cells was split five ways, four sequenced.

From the PCR reads, TCRdb called clonotypes with MiXCR, one entry per CDR3 protein. The sample has under 600,000 distinct CDR3 sequences, about 25% seen once. The V end was cut by 4 bases, the J end by 1 base, with 8 bases between. This CDR3 region has 13 residues. Germline V gene sequence: CDR1 MNHEY, CDR2 SMNVEV (reference sequence). Study-level findings and limits: Molecules of identical TCR sharing a barcode could underestimate highly expanded clone sizes.

Turning to this clonotype: Its specificity is not known.

Sequenced sample: naive CD8+ T cells from blood, with Jurkat cell RNA spiked in. Subset here: FACS-sorted CD8+CD4-CCR7+CD45RA+ naive T cells. The chain uses TRBV27 and TRBJ2-7; no firm D call. The clonotype comes from a human donor in good health. Some libraries in this study had Jurkat cell RNA spiked in. The CDR3 nucleotides are TGTGCCAGCAGTTCTGAGCCATCCTACGAGCAGTACTTC. Translated, it gives CASSSEPSYEQYF.